These 5 T cell receptor beta chains came from one sample sequenced in a study of neoadjuvant anti-PD-1 for oral cavity cancer. Time point specified: after neoadjuvant nivolumab, at surgical resection. Using immunoSEQ multiplex PCR, the repertoire was profiled, and TCRdb retains in-frame clones only, with some absent. The table shows tens of thousands of clones, with 26% occurring only once. Here the sequenced sample was tumor tissue, taken after nivolumab (anti-PD-1) treatment. These receptor sequences come from a person between 40 and 85 years old with oral cavity squamous cell carcinoma.

This clone was counted between two and nine times. The chain recombines TRBV5-1 with TRBJ1-1, with D unresolved. Germline lookup yields CDR1 SGHRS and CDR2 YFSETQ. CDR3 length: 14 residues. Deletions cut 7 bases from V and 0 bases from J, with 13 bases between. The CDR3 DNA sequence: TGCGCCAGCGCTGTCGAGAGCTTGAACACTGAAGCTTTCTTT. Its translation: CASAVESLNTEAFF. Full variable domain (remainder filled in from reference TRBV5-1 and TRBJ1-1): KAGVTQTPRYLIKTRGQQVTLSCSPISGHRSVSWYQQTPGQGLQFLFEYFSETQRNKGNFPGRFSGRQFSNSRSEMNVSTLELGDSALYLCASAVESLNTEAFFGQGTRLTVV.

This clone was seen only a few times. The gene calls are TRBV5-1 and TRBJ2-3; 8 nucleotides match TRBD2. With 1 base clipped from V and 5 bases from J, the junction kept 9 bases outside the gene matches. Per the germline V gene, CDR1 is SGHRS and CDR2 is YFSETQ. This CDR3 is 16 amino acids long. Here the CDR3 DNA reads TGCGCCAGCAGCTTGTCGACTAGCGCTTTGGGAGATACGCAGTATTTT. Translated, it gives CASSLSTSALGDTQYF.

The chain employs TRBV5-1 and TRBJ2-2; D uncertain. The CDR3 has 13 residues. Germline values: CDR1 SGHRS, CDR2 YFSETQ. V lost 0 bases and J lost 2, with 2 bases in between. The CDR3 loop is CASSLANTGELFF. CDR3 nucleotide sequence: TGCGCCAGCAGCTTGGCTAACACCGGGGAGCTGTTTTTT. The whole variable domain, remainder taken from reference TRBV5-1 and TRBJ2-2, is KAGVTQTPRYLIKTRGQQVTLSCSPISGHRSVSWYQQTPGQGLQFLFEYFSETQRNKGNFPGRFSGRQFSNSRSEMNVSTLELGDSALYLCASSLANTGELFFGEGSRLTVL.

This clone was counted between two and nine times. The V gene is TRBV19, the J gene TRBJ1-5; no definite D call. Germline V gene lookup returns CDR1 LNHDA and CDR2 SQIVND (reference sequence). The CDR3 loop spans 17 amino acids. V lost 2 bases, J lost 0 bases, and 14 bases lay in between. The CDR3 loop is CASSILGMTSSNQPQHF. CDR3 sequence (DNA): TGTGCCAGTAGTATATTAGGGATGACCAGTAGCAATCAGCCCCAGCATTTT.

This clone was found a few times. The chain carries TRBV5-5 and TRBJ1-5, with D possibly being TRBD1 (6 bases). This CDR3 region has 14 residues. V dropped 5 bases and J dropped 7 bases, with 16 bases sitting between them. The germline V gene has CDR1 SGHKS and CDR2 YYEKEE (reference sequence). The CDR3 spells CASRGGHSTQPQHF. CDR3 bases: TGTGCCAGCAGGGGGGGACATTCTACCCAGCCCCAGCATTTT.